The clone carrying this T cell receptor beta chain showed up just once. This sample was taken from a study of T cell responses to AZD1222 COVID-19 vaccine. Profiling relied on immunoSEQ multiplex PCR, and the TCRdb table lists in-frame clones only, not all of them. This sample has some 110,000 clones, with approximately 90% found just once. The TCR comes from an adult who received the AZD1222 COVID-19 vaccine. The material sequenced was peripheral blood, taken 28 days after the second AZD1222 dose.

CDR3 sequence (DNA): TGCGCCAGCAGCTTCTCCTACGCGGGGGGAACTGAAGCTTTCTTT. It encodes CASSFSYAGGTEAFF. The J gene is TRBJ1-1, the V gene TRBV4-3; D might be TRBD1 (5 bases). Germline V gene data show CDR1 as LGHNA and CDR2 as YSLEER. The CDR3 contains 15 residues. Trimming took off 5 bases at V and 5 bases at J, with 18 bases between the two ends.